The 14 T cell receptor beta chains in this list originate from one sample, sequenced in a study of blood T cells in healthy people across ages (dated by TCRdb to between 2014 and 2017). The method behind the library was 5' RACE. Reads for this sample came from an Illumina HiSeq 2500. A second PCR of about 6 to 12 cycles was run with a J-beta primer mix and a sample-barcoded 5' primer. TCRdb cleaned the public reads at Q25 with fastp, built clones with MiXCR and kept in-frame beta chains. Each CDR3 protein appears once, grouped with its most common genes and DNA. The sample table shows fewer than 1,000,000 distinct CDR3 sequences, and about 42% are seen once. The ten most abundant clones make up about a fifth of the sample. The material sequenced was blood. These receptors all come from a man aged 60 to 69 in good health.

The chain couples TRBV10-1 to TRBJ2-5; D remains ambiguous. Germline CDR1 WNHNN, CDR2 SYGVQD (reference sequence). The CDR3 contains 13 residues. Between the trimmed V and J ends, which lost 6 bases and 8 bases, there was a span of 16 bases. In nucleotides, the CDR3 is TGCGCCAGCAGCGAAAGGGTTGGCTTTACCCAGTACTTC. Translated, it gives CASSERVGFTQYF.

This clonotype has only one observation. The V gene is TRBV4-3, the J gene TRBJ2-5; 10 bases fit TRBD2. The J call may be in error: the DNA end matches TRBJ2-7 better. This CDR3 region has 17 residues. The germline CDR1 and CDR2 sequences are LGHNA and YSLEER. The CDR3 loop reads CASSQPLAGGPNYEQYF. In DNA form, the CDR3 reads TGCGCCAGCAGCCAACCTTTAGCGGGGGGCCCTAACTACGAGCAGTACTTC.

The V call is TRBV12-3 or TRBV12-4, the J call TRBJ2-7; 7 nucleotides match TRBD1. V shed 6 bases and J 3 bases; nucleotides not matched to a gene: 8. This CDR3 spans 14 amino acids. The CDR3 reads CASSHPTGIYEQYF. The CDR3 region has the DNA TGTGCCAGCAGCCACCCGACAGGGATCTACGAGCAGTACTTC.

This clonotype was detected only a few times. The rearrangement links TRBV20-1 to TRBJ1-1, with 9 nucleotides matching TRBD1. V shed 1 base and J 11 bases; nucleotides not matched to a gene: 5. The CDR3 has 12 amino acids. Germline values: CDR1 DFQATT, CDR2 SNEGSKA (reference sequence). CDR3 loop: CSARGQGERAFF. As DNA, the CDR3 is TGCAGTGCTAGAGGACAGGGGGAGCGTGCTTTCTTT.

The chain joins TRBV5-4 to TRBJ2-1; TRBD1 aligns across 7 bases. The assigned J gene may be wrong: the sequence end matches TRBJ2-7 better. This CDR3 contains 16 residues. Per germline, CDR1 SGHNT and CDR2 YYREEE (reference sequence). CDR3 in DNA: TGTGCCAGCAGCCCAAAGGGACAGAGCTCCTACAATGAGCAGTACTTC. This gives the protein CASSPKGQSSYNEQYF.

V is TRBV12-3 or TRBV12-4 and J is TRBJ2-2, with a tentative D call TRBD1 (7 bases). This CDR3 comprises 15 residues. V was trimmed by 2 bases and J by 5 bases, leaving 12 bases between them. The CDR3 DNA is TGTGCCAGCAGTTTAAAGGCAGGGGGGACCGGGGAGCTGTTTTTT. Protein product: CASSLKAGGTGELFF.

This chain links TRBV10-3 with TRBJ1-5; TRBD1 agrees at 9 bases. The CDR3 has 15 amino acids. V was pared by 2 bases and J by 2 bases, with 1 base of the junction left unmatched. Germline V gene data show CDR1 as ENHRY and CDR2 as SYGVKD. The CDR3 sequence is CAISEGDRGNQPQHF. The DNA for the CDR3 is TGTGCCATCAGTGAGGGGGACAGGGGCAATCAGCCCCAGCATTTT.

The CDR3 spells CASSKGGRGISSYEQYF. CDR3 DNA: TGTGCCAGCAGTAAAGGGGGTCGGGGGATCTCCTCCTACGAGCAGTACTTC. This rearrangement joins TRBV27 to TRBJ2-7, with D perhaps being TRBD1 or TRBD2 (6 bases each). In germline, CDR1 is MNHEY, CDR2 SMNVEV (reference sequence). The CDR3 covers 17 residues. With 5 bases removed from V and 0 bases from J, the gap between germline ends came to 20 bases.

The V gene is TRBV15, the J gene TRBJ2-3, with D possibly matching TRBD2 (5 bases). The CDR3 runs to 20 residues. The ends were cut back, 0 bases at V and 0 bases at J, with 22 bases in the middle. Germline CDR1 LNHNV, CDR2 YYDKDF (reference sequence). CDR3 region: CATSRDFPVIERYSTDTQYF. The CDR3 nucleotides read TGTGCCACCAGCAGAGATTTTCCGGTTATCGAGCGGTACAGCACAGATACGCAGTATTTT.

The rearrangement links TRBV15 to TRBJ2-7; 7 bases line up with TRBD1. Germline values: CDR1 LNHNV, CDR2 YYDKDF (reference sequence). CDR3 size: 15 residues. Trimming took 3 bases from V and 6 from J; bases not matched to a gene: 11. The CDR3 DNA is TGTGCCACCAGCAGGGCCCCGGACAGGTCGCTCGAGCAGTACTTC. Its translation: CATSRAPDRSLEQYF.

This clonotype was seen only a few times. The chain is built from TRBV7-2 and TRBJ2-3, with D uncertain. CDR1 and CDR2 from the germline V gene are SGHTA and FQGNSA. This CDR3 is 14 amino acids long. Trimming pared 1 base from V and 4 bases from J, leaving 9 bases between. CDR3 amino acids: CASSLGFGSDTQYF. The CDR3 DNA reads TGTGCCAGCAGCTTAGGGTTCGGATCAGATACGCAGTATTTT. Full variable domain (remainder filled in from reference TRBV7-2 and TRBJ2-3): GAGVSQSPSNKVTEKGKDVELRCDPISGHTALYWYRQSLGQGLEFLIYFQGNSAPDKSGLPSDRFSAERTGGSVSTLTIQRTQQEDSAVYLCASSLGFGSDTQYFGPGTRLTVL.

This chain joins TRBV20-1 and TRBJ2-5, with TRBD2 matching 12 bases. CDR1 and CDR2 from the germline V gene are DFQATT and SNEGSKA (reference sequence). V shed 1 base and J 0 bases; nucleotides not matched to a gene: 6. CDR3 length equals 17 residues. The CDR3 DNA is TGCAGTGCTAGAGTGCGACTAGCGGGGGTAAACCAAGAGACCCAGTACTTC. Amino acids: CSARVRLAGVNQETQYF.

This chain uses TRBV6-5 with TRBJ2-7; 11 bases fit TRBD2. Trimming removed 4 bases from V and 4 bases from J; junction bases left unmatched: 12. Germline V CDR1 and CDR2: MNHEY, SVGAGI. This CDR3 spans 17 amino acids. The CDR3 reads CASSSLAGGLLAYEQYF. The CDR3 bases are TGTGCCAGCAGTTCTCTAGCGGGGGGCCTCCTCGCTTACGAGCAGTACTTC.

This chain uses TRBV12-3 or TRBV12-4 with TRBJ1-2, with TRBD1 identical over 8 bases. Germline trimming cut 6 bases from V and 7 bases from J; bases unmatched to any gene: 7. The CDR3 contains 13 residues. DNA for the CDR3: TGTGCCAGCAGCCGATGGGGGACAGGTGGCTACACCTTC. Protein: CASSRWGTGGYTF.